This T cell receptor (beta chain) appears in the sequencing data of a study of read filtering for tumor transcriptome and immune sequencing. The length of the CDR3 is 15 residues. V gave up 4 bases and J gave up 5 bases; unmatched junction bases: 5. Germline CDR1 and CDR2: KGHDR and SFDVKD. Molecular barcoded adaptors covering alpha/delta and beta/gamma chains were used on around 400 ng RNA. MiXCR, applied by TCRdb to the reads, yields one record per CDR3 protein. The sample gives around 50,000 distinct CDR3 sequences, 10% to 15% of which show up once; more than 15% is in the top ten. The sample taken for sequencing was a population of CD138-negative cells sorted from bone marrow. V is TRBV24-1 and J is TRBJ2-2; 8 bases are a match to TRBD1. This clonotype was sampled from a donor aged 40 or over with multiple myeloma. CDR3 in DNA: TGTGCCACCAGTGAATCGGACAGGGTAACCGGGGAGCTGTTTTTT. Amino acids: CATSESDRVTGELFF.